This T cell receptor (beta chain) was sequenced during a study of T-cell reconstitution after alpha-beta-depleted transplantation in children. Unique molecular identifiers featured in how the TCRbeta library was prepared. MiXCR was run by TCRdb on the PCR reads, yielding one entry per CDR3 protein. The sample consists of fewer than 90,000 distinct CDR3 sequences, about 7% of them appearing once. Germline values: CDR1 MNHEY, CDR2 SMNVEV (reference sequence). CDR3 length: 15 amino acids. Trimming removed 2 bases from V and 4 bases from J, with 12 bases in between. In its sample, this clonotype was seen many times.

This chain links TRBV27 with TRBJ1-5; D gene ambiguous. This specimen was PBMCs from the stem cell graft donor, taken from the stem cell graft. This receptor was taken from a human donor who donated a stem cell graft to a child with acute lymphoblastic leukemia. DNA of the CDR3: TGTGCCAGCAGTTTAAACGGGGTAGTTAATCAGCCCCAGCATTTT. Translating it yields CASSLNGVVNQPQHF.